This is a list of T cell receptor beta chains from one sample in a study of T cells in Graves' hyperthyroidism and ophthalmopathy. Via MiXCR, TCRdb re-called the multiplex PCR reads, giving one row per CDR3 protein. The sample records nearly 750,000 distinct CDR3 sequences, roughly 32% being singletons. The material sequenced was blood. These receptors were obtained from a woman in her 40s with Graves' hyperthyroidism. Both conserved end residues are part of each CDR3. Fields, in order: D gene, V gene, clone size, J gene, CDR3 DNA, CDR3 protein. The D gene is left open where the match is weak. Clone size, where shown, is once, few, many, or a class for clones that have expanded.

D: TRBD1; V: TRBV10-3; size: many; J: TRBJ1-2; DNA: TGTGCCATCAGCCCGGGACAGGGGGCGGAAGGCTACACCTTC; CDR3: CAISPGQGAEGYTF
D: NA; V: TRBV10-3; size: NA; J: TRBJ2-3; DNA: TGTGCCACCTCAGGGTATAGCACAGATACGCAGTATTTT; CDR3: CATSGYSTDTQYF
D: NA; V: TRBV24-1; size: NA; J: TRBJ2-5; DNA: NA; CDR3: CATSDLRGVGQGAGETQHF
D: NA; V: TRBV12-3/TRBV12-4; size: many; J: TRBJ1-4; DNA: TGTGCCAGCAGTTTATTGGATGAAAAACTGTTTTTT; CDR3: CASSLLDEKLFF
D: TRBD2; V: TRBV7-8; size: few; J: TRBJ2-7; DNA: TGTGCCAGCAGCAAAGAGCGAGCGGGAGGGCTAAGAGAGCAGTACTTC; CDR3: CASSKERAGGLREQYF
D: NA; V: TRBV9; size: many; J: TRBJ2-2; DNA: TGTGCCAGCAGCGTCCTGGCCGGGGAGCTGTTTTTT; CDR3: CASSVLAGELFF
D: TRBD1; V: TRBV9; size: many; J: TRBJ1-6; DNA: TGTGCCAGCAGTGAGGACAGGGTCTCACCCCTCCACTTT; CDR3: CASSEDRVSPLHF
D: TRBD1; V: TRBV7-9; size: NA; J: TRBJ1-2; DNA: TGTGCCAGCAGCTCCAACCCGGACAGGGGGCAAGGCTACACCTTC; CDR3: CASSSNPDRGQGYTF
D: TRBD1; V: TRBV5-1; size: NA; J: TRBJ1-3; DNA: TGCGCCAGCAGCCCTCCGACAGGGAATACTGGAAACACCATATATTTT; CDR3: CASSPPTGNTGNTIYF
D: NA; V: TRBV7-9; size: few; J: TRBJ1-4; DNA: TGTGCCAGCAGCTTAGTCCGGGGTAGGGAAAAACTGTTTTTT; CDR3: CASSLVRGREKLFF
D: TRBD1; V: TRBV11-2; size: few; J: TRBJ2-5; DNA: TGTGCCAGCCGGTACGGACAGGGGGCTTGGGAGACCCAGTACTTC; CDR3: CASRYGQGAWETQYF
D: TRBD1; V: TRBV7-2; size: NA; J: TRBJ1-1; DNA: TGTGCCAGCAGTTGGGGCAGGGGGATAAACACTGAAGCTTTCTTT; CDR3: CASSWGRGINTEAFF
D: TRBD1; V: TRBV7-6; size: many; J: TRBJ2-7; DNA: TGTGCCAGCAGCTTAGGTGGCAGGGGGAATTACGAGCAGTACTTC; CDR3: CASSLGGRGNYEQYF
D: TRBD1; V: TRBV9; size: many; J: TRBJ2-6; DNA: TGTGCCAGCAGCACCGACAGGGGGCTTGGGGCCAACGTCCTGACTTTC; CDR3: CASSTDRGLGANVLTF
D: TRBD1; V: TRBV10-2; size: NA; J: TRBJ2-7; DNA: TGCGCCAGCAGTTGGACAGGACAGTACTTC; CDR3: CASSWTGQYF
D: NA; V: TRBV6-5; size: many; J: TRBJ1-2; DNA: TGTGCCAGCAGACGTGGTTCAGTGGATGGCTACACCTTC; CDR3: CASRRGSVDGYTF
D: NA; V: TRBV7-2; size: NA; J: TRBJ1-6; DNA: TGTGCCAGCAGTTTATCATGGGATTCACCCCTCCACTTT; CDR3: CASSLSWDSPLHF
D: NA; V: TRBV5-8; size: many; J: TRBJ1-1; DNA: TGTGCCAGCAGCCCCGACCCAGGGATGGTGGGCACTGAAGCTTTCTTT; CDR3: CASSPDPGMVGTEAFF
D: NA; V: TRBV24-1; size: many; J: TRBJ2-7; DNA: TGTGCCACCGCGGGACGCGGCTACGAGCAGTACTTC; CDR3: CATAGRGYEQYF
D: NA; V: TRBV25-1; size: once; J: TRBJ1-6; DNA: TGTGCCAGCAGTAACCCGACAGCCAATAATTCACCCCTCCACTTT; CDR3: CASSNPTANNSPLHF
D: NA; V: TRBV12-3/TRBV12-4; size: many; J: TRBJ1-6; DNA: TGTGCCAGCAGTTTCTTTGGAACCTCACCCCTCCACTTT; CDR3: CASSFFGTSPLHF
D: NA; V: TRBV30; size: NA; J: TRBJ1-1; DNA: TGTGCCTGGAGAGCGCAGACGAACACTGAAGCTTTCTTT; CDR3: CAWRAQTNTEAFF
D: TRBD1; V: TRBV6-5; size: few; J: TRBJ1-6; DNA: TGTGCCAGCTCTACTCATCAGGGGGAAGGTTCACCCCTCCACTTT; CDR3: CASSTHQGEGSPLHF
D: NA; V: TRBV20-1; size: NA; J: TRBJ1-3; DNA: TGCAGTGCTCAATCCAGCAGCCGCACTGGAAACACCATATATTTT; CDR3: CSAQSSSRTGNTIYF
D: TRBD1; V: TRBV7-6; size: many; J: TRBJ2-7; DNA: TGTGCCAGCAGCCAGCCGGGACAGAGTTACGAGCAGTACTTC; CDR3: CASSQPGQSYEQYF
D: NA; V: TRBV19; size: many; J: TRBJ2-7; DNA: TGTGCCAGTAGTATGCTCGCAAGCTCCTACGAGCAGTACTTC; CDR3: CASSMLASSYEQYF
D: NA; V: TRBV7-8; size: few; J: TRBJ1-3; DNA: TGTGCCAGCAGCTTAGAACCAAATCCCCGCTCGGGAAACACCATATATTTT; CDR3: CASSLEPNPRSGNTIYF
D: NA; V: TRBV6-5; size: NA; J: TRBJ2-2; DNA: TGTGCCAGCAGTTACTCGTACCAGGGGCCGGGGACCGGGGAGCTGTTTTTT; CDR3: CASSYSYQGPGTGELFF
D: TRBD1; V: TRBV5-5; size: few; J: TRBJ1-4; DNA: TGTGCCAGCAGCTTGGCACAGGGGACGTCAGCGGAGGTGTTTTTT; CDR3: CASSLAQGTSAEVFF
D: NA; V: TRBV10-3; size: NA; J: TRBJ2-3; DNA: TGTGCCAGCAGTGATCAGGGCCCAGATACGCAGTATTTT; CDR3: CASSDQGPDTQYF
D: NA; V: TRBV12-3/TRBV12-4; size: many; J: TRBJ1-6; DNA: TGTGCCAGCAGTTCCCACAGAGTACGGACCTATAATTCACCCCTCCACTTT; CDR3: CASSSHRVRTYNSPLHF
D: NA; V: TRBV7-9; size: few; J: TRBJ2-5; DNA: TGTGCCAGCAGCCCCCTGGGGGCCGGCTCGGGGGAGACCCAGTACTTC; CDR3: CASSPLGAGSGETQYF
D: TRBD2; V: TRBV9; size: NA; J: TRBJ2-3; DNA: TGTGCCAGCAGCCGTGCGGGGGAATACACAGATACGCAGTATTTT; CDR3: CASSRAGEYTDTQYF
D: NA; V: TRBV11-2; size: NA; J: TRBJ1-5; DNA: TGTGCCAGCAGTAAACAGGTGGGGAATCAGCCCCAGCATTTT; CDR3: CASSKQVGNQPQHF
D: NA; V: TRBV25-1; size: many; J: TRBJ1-6; DNA: TGTGCCAGCAGTGACCGCGGGGGTATAGGTTCACCCCTCCACTTT; CDR3: CASSDRGGIGSPLHF
D: NA; V: TRBV4-1; size: few; J: TRBJ1-2; DNA: TGCGCCAGCAGCCAAGAACCAGGGGAGTATGGCTACACCTTC; CDR3: CASSQEPGEYGYTF
D: TRBD1; V: TRBV2; size: NA; J: TRBJ2-7; DNA: TGTGCCAGCAGCTTAGATTCCGGCAGGGGGCTCTACGAGCAGTACTTC; CDR3: CASSLDSGRGLYEQYF
D: TRBD2; V: TRBV11-3; size: NA; J: TRBJ2-6; DNA: TGTGCCAGCAGCTTAGAGGGACTATCTGGGGCCAACGTCCTGACTTTC; CDR3: CASSLEGLSGANVLTF
D: NA; V: TRBV20-1; size: few; J: TRBJ2-7; DNA: TGCAGTGCTAGAGATCCGGGGGAGTCGACCTACGAGCAGTACTTC; CDR3: CSARDPGESTYEQYF
D: TRBD1; V: TRBV19; size: few; J: TRBJ1-2; DNA: TGTGCCAGTAGTAGTCTCCACCGACAGGGTTATGGCTACACCTTC; CDR3: CASSSLHRQGYGYTF
D: TRBD2; V: TRBV20-1; size: many; J: TRBJ2-5; DNA: TGCAGTGGGGCTGGCGGGGGAGAGACCCAGTACTTC; CDR3: CSGAGGGETQYF
D: TRBD1; V: TRBV20-1; size: NA; J: TRBJ2-7; DNA: TGCAGTGCTAGGGGGGACAGTATCGCCTACGAGCAGTACTTC; CDR3: CSARGDSIAYEQYF
D: NA; V: TRBV2; size: NA; J: TRBJ1-2; DNA: TGTGCCAGCCAGACCGAGTTAAGTAGGGGCTACACCTTC; CDR3: CASQTELSRGYTF
D: NA; V: TRBV19; size: many; J: TRBJ1-2; DNA: TGTGCCAGTAGTATAGAAGGCAGGGCGGCCTATGGCTACACCTTC; CDR3: CASSIEGRAAYGYTF
D: NA; V: TRBV5-1; size: NA; J: TRBJ1-4; DNA: TGCGCCAGCAGCCCGAAGGACGCCACTAATGAAAAACTGTTTTTT; CDR3: CASSPKDATNEKLFF
D: NA; V: TRBV4-3; size: many; J: TRBJ1-1; DNA: TGCGCCAGCAGCCAGACAGGGAACACTGAAGCTTTCTTT; CDR3: CASSQTGNTEAFF
D: TRBD1; V: TRBV10-3; size: NA; J: TRBJ2-2; DNA: TGTGCCATCAGGGGGGGCGAAAGGGACAGGGACGGGGAGCTGTTTTTT; CDR3: CAIRGGERDRDGELFF
D: TRBD2; V: TRBV7-2; size: NA; J: TRBJ2-1; DNA: TGTGCCAGCAGCTCCCGGGGGGGGCGGAATGAGCAGTTCTTC; CDR3: CASSSRGGRNEQFF
D: TRBD1; V: TRBV5-1; size: NA; J: TRBJ1-2; DNA: TGCGCCAGCAGCTACGACAGGGGGCTTGCTAACTATGGCTACACCTTC; CDR3: CASSYDRGLANYGYTF
D: TRBD1; V: TRBV20-1; size: NA; J: TRBJ2-7; DNA: TGCAGTGCTAGTGGACAGGGGGCGTCCTCCTACGAGCGGTACTTC; CDR3: CSASGQGASSYERYF
D: NA; V: TRBV6-2/TRBV6-3; size: NA; J: TRBJ1-3; DNA: TGTGCCAGCAGTTACTATGGCTCAAGCTCTGGAAACACCATATATTTT; CDR3: CASSYYGSSSGNTIYF
D: TRBD2; V: TRBV20-1; size: NA; J: TRBJ2-2; DNA: TGCAGTGCTAGCGGCGGGGGGGCGTTTTTT; CDR3: CSASGGGAFF
D: NA; V: TRBV7-2; size: NA; J: TRBJ2-5; DNA: TGTGCCAGCAGCTTAGAGGGGCTCGGATTCGAGCGCTACGAGACCCAGTACTTC; CDR3: CASSLEGLGFERYETQYF
D: NA; V: TRBV12-3/TRBV12-4; size: many; J: TRBJ1-2; DNA: TGTGCCAGCAGGACGGCGGCCTATGGCTACACCTTC; CDR3: CASRTAAYGYTF